One and the same sample provided the 2 T cell receptor beta chains below, sequenced in a study of T cell clonotyping in hematopoietic cell transplantation. The protocol was immunoSEQ multiplex PCR, while the TCRdb copy is restricted to in-frame clones and leaves out a portion. The table includes under 20,000 clones, about 80% detected once. The time point: recipient sample about 28 days before transplant, after cytoreduction. The material was peripheral blood mononuclear cells, obtained before stem cell transplant. The receptors shown here come from a man aged 60-69 years with acute myeloid leukemia. Some clones in this sample may be carry-over from other donors' samples.

The chain combines TRBV7-8 with TRBJ2-7, with a weak D call TRBD1 (5 bases). There are 15 residues in the CDR3. Germline loops: CDR1 SGHVS, CDR2 FQNEAQ. V lost 2 bases, J lost 0 bases, and 11 bases lay in between. The CDR3 sequence is CASSLLGPYSYEQYF. The CDR3, as DNA: TGTGCCAGCAGCTTACTGGGGCCCTACTCCTACGAGCAGTACTTC.

Only one count was recorded for this clone. This chain links TRBV30 with TRBJ2-2, with D maybe TRBD2 (6 bases). CDR1 is GTSNPN and CDR2 is SVGIG in the germline V gene (reference sequence). This CDR3 comprises 14 residues. With 5 bases removed from V and 5 bases from J, the gap between germline ends came to 15 bases. CDR3 sequence: CAWGPGLRTGELFF. The CDR3 DNA is TGTGCCTGGGGCCCGGGACTTCGAACCGGGGAGCTGTTTTTT.